Listed here is a single T cell receptor (beta chain). The CDR3 has 14 amino acids. Losses at the gene ends were 5 bases for V and 9 bases for J; bases not matched to a gene: 10. Germline V gives CDR1 SNHLY, CDR2 FYNNEI. Researchers took RNA transcripts and amplified the TCR beta CDR3 regions from them. An initial round of RT-PCR targeting the TCR CDR3 relied on the HTBI primer set. TCRdb processed the multiplex PCR reads anew with MiXCR; each CDR3 protein has one entry. Of over 400,000 distinct CDR3 sequences listed, around a fifth are singletons. The entry originates in a study of T cells in Graves' hyperthyroidism and ophthalmopathy. Uncontrolled infection, other autoimmune disease, pregnancy and lactation each barred patients from inclusion.

The V gene is TRBV2, the J gene TRBJ1-2, with 9 bases lining up with TRBD1. What was sequenced was blood. The sequence was collected from a woman between 65 and 79 years old with Graves' ophthalmopathy. CDR3: CASSRDRVTLSYTF. CDR3 sequence (DNA): TGTGCCAGCAGTAGGGACAGGGTCACCTTAAGCTACACCTTC. Drawing the rest from reference TRBV2 and TRBJ1-2, the complete variable domain is EPEVTQTPSHQVTQMGQEVILRCVPISNHLYFYWYRQILGQKVEFLVSFYNNEISEKSEIFDDQFSVERPDGSNFTLKIRSTKLEDSAMYFCASSRDRVTLSYTFGSGTRLTVV.